Listed here is a single T cell receptor (beta chain). Germline trimming cut 0 bases from V and 0 bases from J; bases unmatched to any gene: 1. The germline V gene encodes CDR1 ENHRY and CDR2 SYGVKD. This CDR3 region has 16 residues. Clones were sequenced by immunoSEQ multiplex PCR, and TCRdb holds only the in-frame ones, with some missing. The sample gives around 110,000 clones, roughly four fifths of which show up once; about 9.7% is in the top ten. The sample originates from a study of T cell responses to AZD1222 COVID-19 vaccine. This sequence joins TRBV10-3 and TRBJ2-1; 8 bases align to TRBD2. Source: peripheral blood, taken on day 0 of AZD1222 vaccination. The TCR comes from an adult in good health. CDR3 nucleotides: TGTGCCATCAGTGAGTCCGGGACTAGCTCCTACAATGAGCAGTTCTTC. Protein sequence: CAISESGTSSYNEQFF.